This T cell receptor beta chain was sequenced during a study of blood T cell repertoires in COVID-19. Germline-derived CDR1 and CDR2 are SNHLY and FYNNEI. Losses at the gene ends were 1 base for V and 0 bases for J; bases not matched to a gene: 3. The CDR3 contains 16 residues. The protocol was immunoSEQ multiplex PCR, while the TCRdb copy is restricted to in-frame clones and leaves out a portion. The data contain over 120,000 clones, roughly 87% of them seen just once; the ten biggest clones take up just under 0.95%. The sequenced sample was peripheral blood. This chain links TRBV2 with TRBJ2-1; 7 bases agree with TRBD2. The receptor's source is a woman between 45 and 60 years old with acute or convalescent COVID-19. CDR3 protein: CASSEGAGPSYNEQFF. The DNA of the CDR3 is TGTGCCAGCAGTGAAGGAGCGGGGCCCTCCTACAATGAGCAGTTCTTC.